The rows below give T cell receptor beta chains drawn from one sample of a study of Ad26.COV2.S vaccination and SARS-CoV-2 variants. Only in-frame clones appear in the TCRdb table, and some are missing; sequencing was by immunoSEQ multiplex PCR. The sample records around 300,000 clones, about 87% being singletons. This specimen was peripheral blood, taken in a trial of Ad26.COV2.S vaccine versus placebo. These receptor sequences come from a person between 18 and 60 years old who received the Ad26.COV2.S COVID-19 vaccine or a placebo. Each CDR3 is given with its conserved first and last residue. A D gene is named only where the DNA matches it firmly. Some rows mark clone size as missing; the rest say once, few, many or name a class of expanded clone.

J gene | clone size | D gene | V gene | CDR3 protein | CDR3 DNA
TRBJ1-1 | - | - | TRBV7-2 | CASSSWGRATEAFF | TGTGCCAGCAGCTCCTGGGGGCGAGCCACTGAAGCTTTCTTT
TRBJ1-4 | - | TRBD1 | TRBV9 | CASSADRGAEKLFF | TGTGCCAGCAGCGCCGACAGGGGTGCTGAAAAACTGTTTTTT
TRBJ1-1 | few | TRBD1 | TRBV19 | CASSMSGTGFNTEAFF | TGTGCCAGTAGTATGTCCGGGACAGGGTTTAACACTGAAGCTTTCTTT
TRBJ1-6 | few | TRBD1 | TRBV9 | CASSATGTAQSPLHF | TGTGCCAGCAGCGCGACCGGGACAGCACAATCACCCCTCCACTTT
TRBJ2-7 | - | - | TRBV10-1 | CASIQSYEQYF | TGCGCCAGCATCCAGTCCTACGAGCAGTACTTC
TRBJ1-5 | - | TRBD1 | TRBV30 | CAWSKGAGQPQHF | TGTGCCTGGAGTAAGGGGGCGGGTCAGCCCCAGCATTTT
TRBJ2-7 | - | TRBD2 | TRBV27 | CASSSSGSRVSYEQYF | TGTGCCAGCAGTTCTAGCGGGAGTAGGGTTTCCTACGAGCAGTACTTC
TRBJ2-5 | - | - | TRBV10-3 | CAISESWADSRETQYF | TGTGCCATCAGTGAGTCTTGGGCGGATAGTAGGGAGACCCAGTACTTC
TRBJ2-2 | - | TRBD1 | TRBV6-6 | CASSHTRQGAVNTGELFF | TGTGCCAGCAGTCACACCCGACAGGGGGCCGTAAACACCGGGGAGCTGTTTTTT
TRBJ2-4 | - | TRBD1 | TRBV28 | CASSLKTGRNLAKNIQYF | TGTGCCAGCAGTCTAAAGACAGGGAGAAATTTAGCCAAAAACATTCAGTACTTC
TRBJ2-7 | - | TRBD2 | TRBV19 | CASSLETGTSGYEQYF | TGTGCCAGTAGTCTCGAGACCGGGACTAGCGGCTACGAGCAGTACTTC
TRBJ1-4 | - | - | TRBV12-3/TRBV12-4 | CASSPQGEKLFF | TGTGCCAGCAGCCCCCAGGGGGAAAAACTGTTTTTT
TRBJ2-7 | - | - | TRBV12-2 | CASRRTGKSSYEQYF | TGTGCAAGTCGCCGGACAGGTAAAAGCTCCTACGAGCAGTACTTC
TRBJ2-3 | - | - | TRBV28 | CASADGTDTQYF | TGTGCCAGCGCTGACGGCACAGATACGCAGTATTTT
TRBJ1-4 | once | - | TRBV7-8 | CASSSGRDRTAPNEKLFF | TGTGCCAGCAGCTCCGGGCGAGATCGGACGGCTCCTAATGAAAAACTGTTTTTT
TRBJ2-5 | - | - | TRBV12-3/TRBV12-4 | CASRKERETQYF | TGTGCCAGCAGAAAGGAGAGGGAGACCCAGTACTTC
TRBJ2-2 | - | TRBD1 | TRBV27 | CASSFWTGIGTGELFF | TGTGCCAGCAGTTTTTGGACAGGGATAGGCACCGGGGAGCTGTTTTTT
TRBJ2-1 | - | - | TRBV28 | CASSPIPSCGKQFF | TGTGCCAGCAGTCCTATACCTAGTTGCGGGAAGCAGTTCTTC
TRBJ1-4 | - | - | TRBV5-1 | CASSSGEGGEKLFF | TGCGCCAGCAGCTCCGGAGAGGGGGGAGAAAAACTGTTTTTT
TRBJ2-2 | - | TRBD2 | TRBV7-3 | CASSSPGRSGGRAGELFF | TGTGCCAGCAGCTCCCCAGGTAGGAGCGGGGGGCGGGCCGGGGAGCTGTTTTTT
TRBJ1-1 | - | - | TRBV7-2 | CASSLGQVGNTEAFF | TGTGCCAGCAGCCTAGGTCAGGTCGGGAACACTGAAGCTTTCTTT
TRBJ2-7 | once | TRBD1 | TRBV28 | CASSSPGTGGIKQYF | TGTGCCAGCAGTTCCCCCGGGACAGGGGGCATCAAGCAGTACTTC
TRBJ1-6 | - | - | TRBV30 | CAWRLTGTNSPLHF | TGTGCCTGGAGGCTCACAGGGACTAATTCACCCCTCCACTTT
TRBJ1-1 | - | - | TRBV5-4 | CASREGGLNTEAFF | TGTGCCAGCAGAGAAGGTGGGTTGAACACTGAAGCTTTCTTT
TRBJ2-3 | - | - | TRBV27 | CASTERPGGYGESTDTQYF | TGTGCCAGCACCGAACGGCCTGGAGGGTACGGCGAAAGCACAGATACGCAGTATTTT
TRBJ1-4 | - | TRBD1 | TRBV7-2 | CASSQDRGREKLFF | TGTGCCAGCAGTCAAGACAGGGGACGGGAAAAACTGTTTTTT
TRBJ2-2 | - | - | TRBV9 | CASSVEIGELFF | TGTGCCAGCAGCGTAGAGATCGGGGAGCTGTTTTTT
TRBJ2-7 | - | TRBD1 | TRBV27 | CASSLSGQEFPYEQYF | TGTGCCAGCAGTTTATCCGGACAGGAATTCCCCTACGAGCAGTACTTC
TRBJ2-7 | - | - | TRBV6-6 | CASSSLTYEQYF | TGTGCCAGCAGTTCACTGACCTACGAGCAGTACTTC
TRBJ1-1 | - | - | TRBV13 | CASSLEGRDTEAFF | TGTGCCAGCAGCTTAGAGGGACGGGACACTGAAGCTTTCTTT
TRBJ1-2 | - | TRBD1 | TRBV7-3 | CASNPGTADYYGYTF | TGTGCCAGCAATCCCGGGACAGCGGATTACTATGGCTACACCTTC
TRBJ1-2 | - | - | TRBV7-9 | CASSLVWVDGYTF | TGTGCCAGCAGCTTAGTGTGGGTCGATGGCTACACCTTC
TRBJ2-7 | - | - | TRBV11-2 | CASSSGVSYEQYF | TGTGCCAGCAGCTCAGGGGTCTCCTACGAGCAGTACTTC
TRBJ1-5 | - | - | TRBV28 | CASRGSTSNQPQHF | TGTGCCAGCAGGGGGTCGACTAGCAATCAGCCCCAGCATTTT
TRBJ1-2 | - | - | TRBV28 | CASRQAFGYGYTF | TGTGCCAGCAGACAGGCCTTCGGCTATGGCTACACCTTC
TRBJ2-3 | once | - | TRBV25-1 | CASSREGTDTQYF | TGTGCCAGCAGTCGAGAAGGGACAGATACGCAGTATTTT